This TCR beta chain emerged from a study of cytomegalovirus exposure and HLA in healthy donors. Germline values: CDR1 MDHEN, CDR2 SYDVKM. This CDR3 comprises 16 residues. The V and J ends lost 9 bases and 8 bases, in that order; junction bases with no gene match: 19. PCR was performed using 60 Vbeta and 13 Jbeta primers. Sequenced by immunoSEQ multiplex PCR; TCRdb stores in-frame clones only, minus some. The top ten hold 6% to 8.5% of the sample, which has approximately 140,000 clones, about 60% seen once. Source material: PBMCs. The chain has TRBV28 and TRBJ1-2; 9 positions match TRBD1. The TCR was taken from a woman aged 60-75 years in good health and CMV-seropositive. CDR3 nucleotides: TGTGCCAGTCCCTCCACCCCCCGGGACAGGGCAGCGGGCTACACCTTC. As protein: CASPSTPRDRAAGYTF.